This T cell receptor (beta chain) was observed in a study of blood T cell repertoires in COVID-19. In the source study's methods: Estimation of nucleated cell counts was performed using reference gene primer amplification. Assay used: immunoSEQ multiplex PCR; TCRdb lists only in-frame clones, some missing. V, J and clone size are taken as reported in that table, and D and trimming were inferred from the DNA itself. The table has about 180,000 clones, around 86% seen once; the top ten hold over 7.5%. In assigning cohorts, the study relied on participant-reported clinical history. Recovered participants had two consecutive negative NP/OP PCR tests, healthcare professional clearance, or symptom resolution. The germline V and J ends were trimmed by 4 bases and 5 bases, with 20 bases remaining between them. The CDR3 has 16 amino acids. Germline CDR1 reads LGHDT; CDR2 reads YNNKEL (reference sequence).

Input material: PBMCs or T cells enriched from blood (not recorded which). The receptor was isolated from a woman younger than 45 who had recovered from COVID-19. This chain joins TRBV3-1 (or the pseudogene TRBV3-2) and TRBJ2-5, with a possible D match to TRBD1 (6 bases). CDR3 sequence (DNA): TGTGCCAGCAGCCGTCGCTCCTCGACAGGCGGGGAGACCCAGTACTTC. The encoded protein is CASSRRSSTGGETQYF.